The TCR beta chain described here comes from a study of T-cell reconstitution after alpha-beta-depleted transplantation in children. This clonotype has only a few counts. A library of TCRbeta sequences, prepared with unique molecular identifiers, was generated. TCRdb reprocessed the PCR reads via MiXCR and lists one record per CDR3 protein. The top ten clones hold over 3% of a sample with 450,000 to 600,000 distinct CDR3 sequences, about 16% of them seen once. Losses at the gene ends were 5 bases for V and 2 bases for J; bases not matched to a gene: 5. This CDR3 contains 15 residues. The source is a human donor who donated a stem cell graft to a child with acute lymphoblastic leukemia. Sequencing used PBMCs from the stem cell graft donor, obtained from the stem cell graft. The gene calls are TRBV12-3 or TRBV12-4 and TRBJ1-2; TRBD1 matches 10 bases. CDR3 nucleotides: TGTGCCAGCAGTCCCGGACAGGGGGGAAACTATGGCTACACCTTC. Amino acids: CASSPGQGGNYGYTF.